This TCR beta chain was obtained from a study of cytomegalovirus exposure and HLA in healthy donors. Study as a whole: HLA-typed donors contributed 80 million to 85 million unique TCRs, which were held in an early data release.

Donors were ostensibly healthy at sampling, although undocumented immune exposures were probable. Concerning this clone: Its antigen is unidentified.

Study results and limitations: Per published reports, the classifier diagnosed cytomegalovirus status with high specificity and sensitivity. HLA alleles showed associations with 16,951 TCR beta sequences in a later analysis, at a 0.05 false discovery rate.

60 Vbeta and 13 Jbeta primers were used in PCR. The method was immunoSEQ multiplex PCR; TCRdb's version includes in-frame clones alone and lacks a portion of them. Among over 70,000 clones, 60% to 70% were seen once, and the ten largest hold 7.6%. Germline CDR1 SGHRS, CDR2 YFSETQ. Trimming removed 0 bases from V and 8 bases from J, with 17 bases in between. The CDR3 sequence is 15 residues long. The J gene is TRBJ1-2, the V gene TRBV5-1, with a possible D match to TRBD1 (5 bases). Sequencing used PBMCs. The TCR was taken from a man between 35 and 55 years old in good health and CMV-seropositive. The CDR3 sequence is CASSLAGDSQRGYTF. The CDR3 region has the DNA TGCGCCAGCAGCTTGGCCGGGGACTCGCAACGGGGCTACACCTTC.